The 6 T cell receptor beta chains in this list originate from one sample, sequenced in a study of cytomegalovirus exposure and HLA in healthy donors. The PCR had 60 Vbeta and 13 Jbeta primers. Measured with immunoSEQ multiplex PCR; TCRdb has only the in-frame clones, and not every one. This table has about 130,000 clones, approximately 80% appearing once. Sequencing was performed on PBMCs. The receptors here all came from a woman aged 18-29 years in good health and CMV-seropositive.

V is TRBV5-1 and J is TRBJ1-5, with 8 bases matching TRBD1. V was clipped by 4 bases and J by 11 bases; unmatched bases: 11. This CDR3 contains 14 residues. Per the germline V gene, CDR1 is SGHRS and CDR2 is YFSETQ. CDR3 sequence reads: CASSLTGGPGAQHF. The CDR3 DNA reads as TGCGCCAGCAGCCTAACAGGGGGTCCCGGGGCCCAGCATTTT.

This clone was counted a few times. The V and J genes are TRBV19 and TRBJ2-6; 10 nucleotides agree with TRBD1. The germline CDR1 and CDR2 sequences are LNHDA and SQIVND (reference sequence). The CDR3 totals 16 residues. Losses at the gene ends were 4 bases for V and 0 bases for J; bases not matched to a gene: 0. The CDR3 reads CASSRTGGSGANVLTF. CDR3 in DNA: TGTGCCAGTAGTAGGACAGGGGGCTCTGGGGCCAACGTCCTGACTTTC.

The rearrangement links TRBV10-3 to TRBJ1-1, with 9 bases fitting TRBD1. From germline, CDR1 is ENHRY and CDR2 SYGVKD. V lost 7 bases to trimming and J lost 0 bases; unmatched junction nucleotides: 18. The CDR3 is made up of 19 amino acids. CDR3 nucleotides: TGTGCCATCACCCTACTGCCGGGACAGGGACCCGTAATGAACACTGAAGCTTTCTTT. Protein: CAITLLPGQGPVMNTEAFF.

CDR3 in DNA: TGTGCCAGCAGTTACAGACAGGGGGCTAGAGACTATGGCTACACCTTC. This encodes CASSYRQGARDYGYTF. The J gene is TRBJ1-2, the V gene TRBV6-6; TRBD1 matches 10 bases. CDR1 MNHNY and CDR2 SVGAGI come from the germline V gene (reference sequence). The CDR3 consists of 16 residues. Losses at the gene ends were 2 bases for V and 3 bases for J; bases not matched to a gene: 6.

The chain has TRBV19 and TRBJ2-7; TRBD1 agrees at 7 bases. Germline assignment: CDR1 LNHDA and CDR2 SQIVND (reference sequence). The J segment lost 6 bases and the V segment lost 5 bases, leaving 7 bases of the junction unmatched. The CDR3 totals 13 residues. The CDR3 DNA reads as TGTGCCAGTAGTCAGGCACCAGGGGGCGAGCAGTACTTC. Protein product: CASSQAPGGEQYF.

The V and J genes are TRBV2 and TRBJ2-4; TRBD2 might be the D (5 bases). The CDR3 totals 11 residues. Germline CDR1 and CDR2: SNHLY and FYNNEI. The ends were cut back, 3 bases at V and 10 bases at J, with 7 bases in the middle. The CDR3 region is CASSERAIQYF. The CDR3 DNA is TGTGCCAGCAGTGAGAGGGCGATTCAGTACTTC.